One and the same sample provided the 23 T cell receptor beta chains below, sequenced in a study of T cell responses to AZD1222 COVID-19 vaccine. Sequencing used immunoSEQ multiplex PCR; TCRdb keeps in-frame clones, though not all of them. The sample yields roughly 140,000 clones, approximately 90% seen once. Sequencing used peripheral blood, obtained on day 0 of AZD1222 vaccination. These receptors originate from an adult in good health.

The V call is TRBV10-1, the J call TRBJ2-1, with 7 bases aligning to TRBD2. The CDR3 totals 16 residues. The germline gives CDR1 WNHNN, CDR2 SYGVQD (reference sequence). Losses at the gene ends were 0 bases for V and 1 base for J; bases not matched to a gene: 3. CDR3 region: CASSESREKSYNEQFF. In nucleotides, the CDR3 is TGCGCCAGCAGTGAGTCGCGGGAGAAATCCTACAATGAGCAGTTCTTC.

The rearrangement uses TRBV4-1 and TRBJ1-4; 7 positions match TRBD1. The CDR3 totals 15 residues. V dropped 4 bases and J dropped 5; count of bases not matched to a gene: 7. Germline V lookup: CDR1 MGHRA, CDR2 YSYEKL. The CDR3 bases are TGCGCCAGCAGCCTCCGACAGGGCTTCAATGAAAAACTGTTTTTT. This encodes CASSLRQGFNEKLFF.

The chain uses TRBV7-6 and TRBJ2-1; 9 positions match TRBD2. Germline-derived CDR1 and CDR2 are SGHVS and FNYEAQ. The CDR3 covers 16 residues. J was trimmed by 3 bases and V by 5 bases; bases with no gene match: 8. The CDR3 bases are TGTGCCAGCAGCCCATATAGCGGGAGCGTCTACAATGAGCAGTTCTTC. Its protein product is CASSPYSGSVYNEQFF.

This clone was seen more than once but under ten times. The V call is TRBV7-6, the J call TRBJ2-2; D is undetermined. CDR3 length equals 16 residues. Between the trimmed V and J ends, which lost 1 base and 0 bases, there was a span of 9 bases. The germline gives CDR1 SGHVS, CDR2 FNYEAQ. The DNA for the CDR3 is TGTGCCAGCAGCTTAGTTCTGGGTTCGAACACCGGGGAGCTGTTTTTT. Its translation is CASSLVLGSNTGELFF.

The J gene is TRBJ1-4, the V gene TRBV7-8; no clear D. The V end was cut by 6 bases, the J end by 6 bases, with 17 bases between. CDR3 length equals 15 residues. The germline V gene encodes CDR1 SGHVS and CDR2 FQNEAQ. The CDR3 is CASRETGITHEKLFF. The CDR3 DNA sequence: TGTGCCAGCAGGGAGACCGGGATTACTCATGAAAAACTGTTTTTT.

This clone was observed a single time. This sequence joins TRBV27 and TRBJ1-2; D is perhaps TRBD1 (6 bases). Trimming pared 5 bases from V and 4 bases from J, leaving 17 bases between. Per the germline V gene, CDR1 is MNHEY and CDR2 is SMNVEV (reference sequence). The CDR3 contains 15 residues. CDR3 sequence: CASSPRGPHSYGYTF. For the CDR3, the DNA is TGTGCCAGCAGTCCCAGGGGTCCTCATTCCTATGGCTACACCTTC.

This chain links TRBV6-5 with TRBJ2-1, with no clear D. Trimming stripped 6 bases from V and 9 bases from J, with 9 bases between. This CDR3 has 11 amino acids. Germline V lookup: CDR1 MNHEY, CDR2 SVGAGI. The CDR3 DNA sequence: TGTGCCAGCAGGTCGTTGAGTGAGCAGTTCTTC. This sequence encodes CASRSLSEQFF.

The sample holds one count of this clone. The chain couples TRBV10-3 to TRBJ2-3, with a tentative D call TRBD2 (5 bases). CDR1 is ENHRY and CDR2 is SYGVKD in the germline V gene. The V and J ends lost 5 bases and 6 bases respectively, with 9 bases between them. This CDR3 region has 12 residues. This CDR3 reads CAISSPGDTQYF. CDR3 nucleotides: TGTGCCATCAGTTCCCCGGGGGATACGCAGTATTTT.

The chain joins TRBV19 to TRBJ2-5; 10 bases map to TRBD1. Per the germline V gene, CDR1 is LNHDA and CDR2 is SQIVND (reference sequence). The ends lost 5 bases at V and 1 base at J; junction bases unmatched: 16. The CDR3 contains 19 residues. The CDR3 is CASSFSGTGEGGLQETQYF. In DNA, the CDR3 is TGTGCCAGTAGTTTCTCCGGGACAGGGGAAGGAGGGCTCCAAGAGACCCAGTACTTC.

This chain uses TRBV4-1 with TRBJ2-2; D gene unclear. V lost 3 bases, J lost 6 bases, and 11 bases lay in between. The V gene's germline CDR1 is MGHRA and CDR2 YSYEKL. The CDR3 runs 14 residues. Written as DNA, the CDR3 is TGCGCCAGCAGCCACAACAGAGAGGCCGGGGAGCTGTTTTTT. The encoded protein is CASSHNREAGELFF.

The genes are TRBV6-2 or TRBV6-3 and TRBJ2-7; the D gene could be TRBD1 or TRBD2 (5 bases each). Germline V gene sequence: CDR1 MNHEY, CDR2 SVGEGT. The CDR3 runs 13 residues. Trimming shortened V by 6 bases and J by 6 bases, and 15 bases separated the two germline ends. CDR3 amino acids: CASSRDPSSEQYF. CDR3 nucleotide sequence: TGTGCCAGCAGCCGGGACCCTTCTTCCGAGCAGTACTTC.

This rearrangement joins TRBV10-2 to TRBJ2-3; possible D gene TRBD2, 5 bases. The CDR3 is made up of 12 amino acids. V was trimmed by 2 bases and J by 7 bases, leaving 7 bases between them. Per the germline V gene, CDR1 is WSHSY and CDR2 is SAAADI. The CDR3 bases are TGCGCCAGCAGTGAGGCGGACTATACGCAGTATTTT. Translated, it gives CASSEADYTQYF.

The chain uses TRBV28 and TRBJ2-7; D is undetermined. The germline V gene encodes CDR1 MDHEN and CDR2 SYDVKM. Between the trimmed V and J ends, which lost 5 bases and 3 bases, there was a span of 11 bases. The length of the CDR3 is 13 residues. The CDR3 spells CASSRDPSYEQYF. In DNA form, the CDR3 reads TGTGCCAGCAGTCGTGACCCCAGCTACGAGCAGTACTTC.

CDR3 sequence (DNA): TGTGCCAGCAGCTTAGACCCCGACATTACCTATGGCTACACCTTC. Protein product: CASSLDPDITYGYTF. The chain joins TRBV7-2 to TRBJ1-2; D gene uncertain. The germline V gene has CDR1 SGHTA and CDR2 FQGNSA. The ends were cut back, 1 base at V and 4 bases at J, with 13 bases in the middle. The CDR3 loop spans 15 amino acids.

The chain uses TRBV7-2 and TRBJ1-1; no definite D call. Germline V gives CDR1 SGHTA, CDR2 FQGNSA. V shed 1 base and J shed 1 base, with 10 bases lying between them. There are 15 residues in the CDR3. The CDR3 loop is CASSLGSRTNTEAFF. The CDR3 DNA reads as TGTGCCAGCAGCTTAGGGTCCAGGACGAACACTGAAGCTTTCTTT.

This chain joins TRBV29-1 and TRBJ1-4; the match to TRBD1 covers 8 bases. V shed 7 bases, J shed 7 bases, and the junction held 5 bases outside the gene matches. CDR3 length: 12 residues. Germline V gene sequence: CDR1 SQVTM, CDR2 ANQGSEA. CDR3 bases: TGCAGCGCCGATCAGGGGGCTGAAAAACTGTTTTTT. It is translated as CSADQGAEKLFF.

The chain has TRBV19 and TRBJ1-2; 7 bases fit TRBD1. The germline gives CDR1 LNHDA, CDR2 SQIVND (reference sequence). The CDR3 spans 15 residues. The J segment lost 1 base and the V segment lost 3 bases, leaving 5 bases of the junction unmatched. This CDR3 reads CASSMDGQVNYGYTF. The CDR3 region has the DNA TGTGCCAGTAGTATGGACGGACAGGTTAACTATGGCTACACCTTC.

V usage is TRBV24-1 and J usage is TRBJ1-2; 7 bases are a match to TRBD1. V lost 9 bases to trimming and J lost 10 bases; unmatched junction nucleotides: 7. This CDR3 has 11 residues. Germline V lookup: CDR1 KGHDR, CDR2 SFDVKD. The CDR3: CATGNRGIYTF. Written as DNA, the CDR3 is TGTGCCACCGGGAACAGGGGCATCTACACCTTC.

This clone appeared a single time. The V and J genes are TRBV7-2 and TRBJ2-2, with 9 nucleotides matching TRBD1. The CDR3 extends over 15 amino acids. J was trimmed by 2 bases and V by 5 bases; bases with no gene match: 3. Germline loops: CDR1 SGHTA, CDR2 FQGNSA. The CDR3 region is CASSLGQGNTGELFF. Written as DNA, the CDR3 is TGTGCCAGCAGCCTGGGACAGGGCAACACCGGGGAGCTGTTTTTT.

The gene calls are TRBV28 and TRBJ2-7; 10 bases are a match to TRBD2. The CDR3 spans 18 residues. The ends lost 1 base at V and 0 bases at J; junction bases unmatched: 9. CDR1 and CDR2 from the germline V gene are MDHEN and SYDVKM. The CDR3 sequence is CASSLSDGLAAHSYEQYF. CDR3 bases: TGTGCCAGCAGTTTATCGGATGGACTAGCGGCTCACTCCTACGAGCAGTACTTC.

This chain joins TRBV27 and TRBJ2-7; D is unresolved. This CDR3 is 11 amino acids long. V lost 6 bases and J lost 5, with 8 bases in between. From germline, CDR1 is MNHEY and CDR2 SMNVEV (reference sequence). CDR3 sequence reads: CASSLGDEQYF. The DNA for the CDR3 is TGTGCCAGCAGCCTTGGAGACGAGCAGTACTTC.

This CDR3 reads CASSVTSGRFDEQFF. The CDR3 nucleotides read TGTGCCAGCAGCGTCACTAGCGGGAGGTTTGATGAGCAGTTCTTC. The rearrangement links TRBV9 to TRBJ2-1, with 12 bases identical to TRBD2. The V gene's germline CDR1 is SGDLS and CDR2 YYNGEE. The CDR3 is 15 residues long. J lost 8 bases, V lost 2 bases, and 5 bases had no gene match.

The genes are TRBV4-3 and TRBJ1-2, with D hard to call. V was cut by 1 base and J by 4 bases, with 10 bases left in between. The CDR3 consists of 14 residues. Germline-derived CDR1 and CDR2 are LGHNA and YSLEER. CDR3 sequence (DNA): TGCGCCAGCAGCCAAGGCTTAAGCTCCTATGGCTACACCTTC. As protein: CASSQGLSSYGYTF.